A selection of T cell receptor beta chains follows, all from one sample in a study of T cell repertoires in cytomegalovirus infection. Their antigens remain unidentified. Each CDR3 protein is one row after TCRdb ran MiXCR on the reads. This sample has a few hundred thousand distinct CDR3 sequences; around 20% occur once, and the top ten carry roughly a fifth. The material sequenced was cultured PBMCs, taken from culture after CMV antigen stimulation. These TCRs come from a human donor in good health (CMV status not recorded). Some clones in this sample may be carry-over from other donors' samples. CDR3s include the opening cysteine and the closing phenylalanine or tryptophan. A D gene is named only where the DNA matches it firmly. The listing skips clone size in some rows; elsewhere it reads once, few, many or a size class.

J,size,V,D,DNA,CDR3
TRBJ1-2,NA,TRBV29-1,NA,TGCAGCGTTGAAGCCCTCGGGGGGGCGTCTGGCTACACCTTC,CSVEALGGASGYTF
TRBJ1-5,many,TRBV7-8,TRBD1,TGTGCCAGCAGCCTAGACAGGGTAGGGTACGGCGGCAATCAGCCCCAGCATTTT,CASSLDRVGYGGNQPQHF
TRBJ2-5,NA,TRBV12-3/TRBV12-4,NA,TGTGCCAGCAGTTTGATGCGAGGGGTAGAGACCCGGTACTTC,CASSLMRGVETRYF
TRBJ1-1,NA,TRBV5-5,TRBD1,TGTGCCAGCAGCTTCCAGGACAGGGTCACTGAAGCTTTCTTT,CASSFQDRVTEAFF
TRBJ1-3,few,TRBV27,NA,TGTGCCAGCAGTTTAGTCGCTGGGCCTGGAAACACCATATATTTT,CASSLVAGPGNTIYF
TRBJ2-3,NA,TRBV24-1,NA,TGTGCCACCAGTGGTAGCGCACGCACAGATACGCAGTATTTT,CATSGSARTDTQYF
TRBJ2-3,NA,TRBV7-2,NA,TGTGCCAGCAGCTCTATAGCAGCAGATACGCAGTATTTT,CASSSIAADTQYF
TRBJ2-7,few,TRBV2,NA,TGTGCCAGCAGTGACTTCCTACCTCTATACCGCGAGCAGTACTTC,CASSDFLPLYREQYF
TRBJ2-1,few,TRBV15,TRBD2,TGTGCCACCAGCCATGGACTAGCGGATTACAATGAGCAGTTCTTC,CATSHGLADYNEQFF
TRBJ2-1,NA,TRBV5-6,TRBD1,TGTGCCAGCAGCCCTGGCCCGGGACAGGGTTTCTATGAGCAGTTCTTC,CASSPGPGQGFYEQFF
TRBJ2-2,NA,TRBV15,NA,TGTGCCATCAGGGCAGACCTTGCGAACACCGGGGAGCTGTTTTTT,CAIRADLANTGELFF
TRBJ2-1,many,TRBV7-2,TRBD2,TGTGCCAGCAGCGGCCGGGACTATGGTACGTACAATGAGCAGTTCTTC,CASSGRDYGTYNEQFF
TRBJ1-5,many,TRBV4-2,NA,TGTGCCAGCAGCCCGGCGGGAGCGGATCGGATCGATCAGCCCCAGCATTTT,CASSPAGADRIDQPQHF
TRBJ2-3,NA,TRBV15,TRBD2,TGTGCCACCAGCAGTAAAGCGGGAGGGGTTGGAGATACGCAGTATTTT,CATSSKAGGVGDTQYF
TRBJ1-5,many,TRBV7-2,NA,TGTGCCAGCAGCCCCGAGAACGGCGGCAGACAGCCCCAGCATTTT,CASSPENGGRQPQHF
TRBJ2-1,many,TRBV6-1,TRBD2,TGTGCCAGCAGTGAACTAGCGGGAGGGCCGGATGAGCAGTTCTTC,CASSELAGGPDEQFF
TRBJ2-7,many,TRBV5-6,NA,TGTGCCAGCAGCGATCTTTGGGGCAGGGCCTACGAGCAGTACTTC,CASSDLWGRAYEQYF
TRBJ2-5,NA,TRBV28,NA,TGTGCCAGCAGGGAACAGGGCCCCCCGGGGGCCCAGTACTTC,CASREQGPPGAQYF
TRBJ2-1,NA,TRBV27,TRBD2,TGTGCCAGCAGTTTATCGGCGGGAGAGGCCTACAATGAGCAGTTCTTC,CASSLSAGEAYNEQFF
TRBJ2-1,few,TRBV6-5,NA,TGTGCCAGCAGTTACCGTCAGGTGCAGGGCCCCAAAAACAATGAGCAGTTCTTC,CASSYRQVQGPKNNEQFF
TRBJ2-1,NA,TRBV27,TRBD1,TGTGCCAGCAGTTTGTCCAGGGGGCTTGGCCCCTACAATGAGCAGTTCTTC,CASSLSRGLGPYNEQFF
TRBJ1-5,many,TRBV12-3/TRBV12-4,TRBD1,TGTGCCAGTAGGTCGAGACAGGGAGACAATCAGCCCCAGCATTTT,CASRSRQGDNQPQHF
TRBJ2-7,many,TRBV5-1,NA,TGCGCCAGCAGCTTCGGAGACAAGGGTCCTGAGGAGCAGTACTTC,CASSFGDKGPEEQYF
TRBJ1-6,many,TRBV7-2,NA,TGTGCCAGCAGCCAAGTCCAAGGGCTGTATAATTCACCCCTCCACTTT,CASSQVQGLYNSPLHF